The sequence of this TCR beta chain was determined in a study of cytomegalovirus exposure and HLA in healthy donors. Study-wide findings and caveats: Previous analysis showed most TCR beta V segments were productive about 87% or about 30% of the time. More clonal expansion characterized HLA-associated TCR beta chains than equally common others in a later analysis.

V lost 4 bases and J 4 bases, leaving 11 bases between the germline ends. This CDR3 has 13 amino acids. Germline loops: CDR1 SGHDT, CDR2 YYEEEE. In the case of this clone: The antigen is undetermined.

A multiplex PCR was run with 60 Vbeta primers and 13 Jbeta primers. Using immunoSEQ multiplex PCR, the repertoire was profiled, and TCRdb retains in-frame clones only, with some absent. The sample has approximately 220,000 clones; approximately 82% are singletons. The chain combines TRBV5-6 with TRBJ1-2; D is unclear. This sequence originates from a man aged 18-30 years in good health and CMV-seronegative. The specimen was PBMCs. CDR3 bases: TGTGCCAGCAGCGCAATGCGTGGCTATGGCTACACCTTC. It encodes CASSAMRGYGYTF.